This TCR beta chain was sequenced during a study of T cells in Graves' hyperthyroidism and ophthalmopathy (dated by TCRdb to between 2018 and 2021). About the investigation overall: Peripheral blood was sampled at the time of initial diagnosis, prior to any treatment. A discovery cohort of approximately 97 patients, about 40 with Graves' ophthalmopathy and about 58 with stable Graves' hyperthyroidism, was used to find distinguishing TCR V-J signatures. Whether ophthalmopathy could be predicted prospectively was tested in an independent validation cohort made up of 18 to 20 hyperthyroidism patients plus 17 patients who later progressed to ophthalmopathy. The 75 to 100 discovery patients were randomly divided into training and test sets at a 7:3 ratio. The study also compared thyroid tissue and blood T-cell repertoires from a handful of Graves' hyperthyroidism patients. After blood sampling, hyperthyroidism patients were treated with methimazole at a starting dose of 30 mg daily, and ophthalmopathy patients were treated with high-dose intravenous methylprednisolone. The paper describes TCR Vbeta CDR3 sequencing of around 130 peripheral blood samples, made up of 43 ophthalmopathy patients, roughly 72 hyperthyroidism patients and 17 progressor patients. The paper as a whole reports these results and caveats: In validation, the model predicted progression to ophthalmopathy a median of around 6.5 months before onset, with over 60% sensitivity and roughly 73% specificity. Ophthalmopathy was separated from stable hyperthyroidism by a 13 V-J signature model, with 87.88% sensitivity and 81% to 82% specificity obtained in cross-validation and 80%/75% obtained in testing. Sample size was not statistically predetermined, and blinding of investigators to group allocation was not performed. Most expanded thyroid clonotypes (frequency above 0.001) were also detected in blood, suggesting blood repertoires may reflect thyroid immune responses.

The CDR3 holds 12 amino acids from the cysteine to the phenylalanine. Just the 36-base CDR3 DNA is kept, in frame starting at base 1. According to the germline V gene, CDR1 reads ENHRY and CDR2 reads SYGVKD. The junction carries 11 bases between V and J, which are trimmed by 8 bases and 4 bases respectively. This clonotype was found a few times. Its antigen remains unidentified. Base qualities were left out, and no much larger clone turns up one base away. Stable Graves' hyperthyroidism was defined as no progression to ophthalmopathy during 18 months of follow-up. Hyperthyroidism patients were newly diagnosed, had a disease duration of under 2 months, and were aged 18 to 65 years. The study excluded patients with uncontrolled infections, other autoimmune diseases, pregnancy or lactation. Diagnoses relied on clinical symptoms, serum thyroxine and TRAb, thyroid ultrasound and orbital computed tomography. PBMCs were isolated from about 9.2 ml of fresh peripheral blood by Ficoll-Paque density gradient centrifugation. Trizol reagent was used to extract total RNA, and RNA quality was then checked on an Agilent 2100 Bioanalyzer.

TCR beta CDR3 regions were amplified from RNA transcripts. The first round of RT-PCR for the TCR CDR3 was performed with the HTBI primer set and the Qiagen OneStep RT-PCR kit. The libraries were constructed in a second round of multiplex PCR and then size-selected and purified. Sequencing of the libraries was done on an Illumina HiSeq2000 using paired-end 100 bp reads. Concerning the study's data processing: SOAPnuke was used to process the raw data, removing reads that contained adapters or uncalled bases, had a mean Phred below 15, or lacked an exact match to the constant primer or identifier. COPE v1.2.5 was used to merge the high-quality paired reads, and each unique nucleotide sequence was defined as a clonotype. Clonotypes were aligned to IMGT TRBV, TRBD and TRBJ reference segments using MiTCR v1.1. The analysis was restricted to V-J combinations with a frequency above 0.0001, which together covered 99% to 99.2% of the repertoires. The TCS score was defined as the ratio of F50 (clonal expansion) to E x V (chaos), calculated using BLOSUM62-based TCRdist between CDR3 peptides within each V-J. Welch's t-statistics and random forest reduced some 510 V-J features to 13, which were used in a naive Bayes classifier (R e1071). TCRdb redid the processing of the public reads, applying fastp at Q25 and MiXCR, and retained in-frame beta chains. CDR3 protein sequences are deduplicated, and each keeps its most common genes and DNA. TCRdb, not the original authors, processed these V and J calls. A total of 96,000 or so distinct CDR3 sequences appear in this sample, about 51% of them only once. The ten largest account for 25% to 30% of the sample.

Sequencing was done on a sample of blood. The chain links TRBV10-3 with TRBJ1-1; the D gene identity is not certain. This TCR was sampled from a woman in her thirties or forties with Graves' hyperthyroidism. The nucleotides read TGTGCCATCCGGGGTGCGGGCACTGAAGCTTTCTTT. The encoded protein is CAIRGAGTEAFF.